This is a list of T cell receptor beta chains from one sample in a study of patients and donors after allogeneic stem cell transplantation. One entry per CDR3 protein, called by TCRdb with MiXCR from the RT-PCR reads. The table includes 150,000 to 200,000 distinct CDR3 sequences, approximately 30% detected once. Sequenced sample: blood, either unsorted or a sorted T cell fraction (not recorded which). The receptors were sampled from a human donor who was either an allogeneic HSCT recipient or a stem cell or donor lymphocyte infusion donor (not recorded which). It is not recorded whose cells these are; they may come from a transplant donor. Each CDR3 is given with its conserved first and last residue. Each record gives: D gene, J gene, clone size, V gene, CDR3 DNA, CDR3 protein. D genes are given only for firm matches. Rows may omit the clone size; those that give it use once, few, many or a size class.

-,TRBJ2-1,few,TRBV30,TGTGCCTGGAGTGGGCATCCGGGGTACTACAATGAGCAGTTCTTC,CAWSGHPGYYNEQFF
-,TRBJ2-7,-,TRBV10-3,TGTGCCATCAGTGAGTATCCGGGCTCCTACGAGCAGTACTTC,CAISEYPGSYEQYF
-,TRBJ1-1,-,TRBV7-9,TGTGCCAGCAAAATTCAGGGGATGAACACTGAAGCTTTCTTT,CASKIQGMNTEAFF
-,TRBJ1-2,few,TRBV24-1,TGTGCCACCAGTGATGGTGCCTTCTATGGCTACACCTTC,CATSDGAFYGYTF
-,TRBJ2-1,-,TRBV7-2,TGTGCCAGCAGCTTACTAGGTCCACCCTACAATGAGCAGTTCTTC,CASSLLGPPYNEQFF
TRBD1,TRBJ1-1,-,TRBV4-3,TGCGCCAGCAGCCAAGACACAGGGGGCAGTACTGAAGCTTTCTTT,CASSQDTGGSTEAFF
-,TRBJ1-6,few,TRBV11-2,TGTGCCAGCAGCGTACCTCCCTCGGCACCCCTCCACTTT,CASSVPPSAPLHF
TRBD1,TRBJ2-3,-,TRBV6-1,TGTGCCGGCGGAAGGACAGGCCCAGATACGCAGTATTTT,CAGGRTGPDTQYF
TRBD1,TRBJ1-5,few,TRBV18,TGTGCCAGCTCACAGGGACAGGCGAGCAATCAGCCCCAGCATTTT,CASSQGQASNQPQHF
-,TRBJ1-2,-,TRBV7-9,TGTGCCAGCAGCCCCAAGGGGTCGACTGCTGGCTACACCTTC,CASSPKGSTAGYTF
-,TRBJ1-1,-,TRBV12-3/TRBV12-4,TGTGCCAGCAGTTTAGAGATGTCAGCTTTCTTT,CASSLEMSAFF
TRBD1,TRBJ2-4,-,TRBV3-1,TGTGCCAGCAGCCAAAAGGGGGCTGACATTCAGTACTTC,CASSQKGADIQYF